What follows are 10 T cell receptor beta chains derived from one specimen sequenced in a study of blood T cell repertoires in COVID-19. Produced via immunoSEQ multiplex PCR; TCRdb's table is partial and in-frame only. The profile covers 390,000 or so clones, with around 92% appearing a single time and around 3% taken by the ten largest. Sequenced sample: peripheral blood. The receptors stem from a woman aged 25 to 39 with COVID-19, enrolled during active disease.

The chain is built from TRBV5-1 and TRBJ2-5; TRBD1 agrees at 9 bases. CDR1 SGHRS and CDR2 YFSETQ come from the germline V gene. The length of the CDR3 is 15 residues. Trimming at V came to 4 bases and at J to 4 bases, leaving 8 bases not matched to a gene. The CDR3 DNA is TGCGCCAGCAGCCTCCGGGACAGGGAGCGAGAGACCCAGTACTTC. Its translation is CASSLRDRERETQYF.

DNA for the CDR3: TGTGCCAGCAGTTACCTAGACGGTGAGCAGTTCTTC. It yields the protein CASSYLDGEQFF. V gene TRBV27 combines with J gene TRBJ2-1; D gene ambiguous. V lost 4 bases and J 9 bases, leaving 10 bases between the germline ends. Germline lookup yields CDR1 MNHEY and CDR2 SMNVEV (reference sequence). The CDR3 totals 12 residues.

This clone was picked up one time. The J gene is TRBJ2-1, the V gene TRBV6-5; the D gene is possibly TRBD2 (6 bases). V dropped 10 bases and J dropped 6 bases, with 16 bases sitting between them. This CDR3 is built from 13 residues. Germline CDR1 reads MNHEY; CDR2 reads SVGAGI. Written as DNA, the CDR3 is TGTGCCACCCAACTAGCCGGGCCCAATGAGCAGTTCTTC. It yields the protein CATQLAGPNEQFF.

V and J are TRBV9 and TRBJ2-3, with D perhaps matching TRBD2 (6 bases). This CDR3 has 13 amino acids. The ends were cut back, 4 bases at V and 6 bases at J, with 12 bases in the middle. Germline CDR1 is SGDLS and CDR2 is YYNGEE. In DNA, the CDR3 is TGTGCCAGCAGCATTGGCGGGACGGATACGCAGTATTTT. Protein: CASSIGGTDTQYF.

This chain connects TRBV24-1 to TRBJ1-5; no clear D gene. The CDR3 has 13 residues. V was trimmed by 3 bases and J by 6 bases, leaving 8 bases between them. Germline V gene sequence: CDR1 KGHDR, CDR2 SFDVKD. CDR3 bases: TGTGCCACCAGTGATCGGGGTGGTCAGCCCCAGCATTTT. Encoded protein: CATSDRGGQPQHF.

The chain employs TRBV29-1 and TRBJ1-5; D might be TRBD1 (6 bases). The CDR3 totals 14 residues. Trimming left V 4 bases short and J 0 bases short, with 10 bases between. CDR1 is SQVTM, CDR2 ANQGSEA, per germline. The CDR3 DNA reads TGCAGCGTTGTAACAGGGTATAGCAATCAGCCCCAGCATTTT. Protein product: CSVVTGYSNQPQHF. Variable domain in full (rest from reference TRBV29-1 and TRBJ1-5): SAVISQKPSRDICQRGTSLTIQCQVDSQVTMMFWYRQQPGQSLTLIATANQGSEATYESGFVIDKFPISRPNLTFSTLTVSNMSPEDSSIYLCSVVTGYSNQPQHFGDGTRLSIL.

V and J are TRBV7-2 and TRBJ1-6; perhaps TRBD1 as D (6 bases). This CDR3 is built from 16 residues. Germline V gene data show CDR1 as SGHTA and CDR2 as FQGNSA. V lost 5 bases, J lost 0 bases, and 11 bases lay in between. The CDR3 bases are TGTGCCAGCAGCAGCAGGGGTGTCTCCTATAATTCACCCCTCCACTTT. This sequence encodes CASSSRGVSYNSPLHF.

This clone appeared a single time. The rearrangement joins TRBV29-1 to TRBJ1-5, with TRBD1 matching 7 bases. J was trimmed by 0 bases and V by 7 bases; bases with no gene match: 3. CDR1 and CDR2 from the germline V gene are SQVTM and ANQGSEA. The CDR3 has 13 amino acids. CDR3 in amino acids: CSADRDSNQPQHF. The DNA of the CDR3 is TGCAGCGCCGACAGGGATAGCAATCAGCCCCAGCATTTT.

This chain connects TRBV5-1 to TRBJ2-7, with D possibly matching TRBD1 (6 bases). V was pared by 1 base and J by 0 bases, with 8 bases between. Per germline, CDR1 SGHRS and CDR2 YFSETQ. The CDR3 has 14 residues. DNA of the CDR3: TGCGCCAGCAGCTTGACAGGGTACTCCTACGAGCAGTACTTC. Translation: CASSLTGYSYEQYF.

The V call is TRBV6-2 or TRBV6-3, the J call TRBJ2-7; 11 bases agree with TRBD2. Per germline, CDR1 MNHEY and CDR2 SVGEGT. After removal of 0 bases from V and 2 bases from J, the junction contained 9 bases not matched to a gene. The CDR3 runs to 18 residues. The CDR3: CASSYSRTSGSFTYEQYV. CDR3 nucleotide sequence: TGTGCCAGCAGTTACTCGCGAACTAGCGGGAGTTTCACCTACGAGCAGTACGTC.